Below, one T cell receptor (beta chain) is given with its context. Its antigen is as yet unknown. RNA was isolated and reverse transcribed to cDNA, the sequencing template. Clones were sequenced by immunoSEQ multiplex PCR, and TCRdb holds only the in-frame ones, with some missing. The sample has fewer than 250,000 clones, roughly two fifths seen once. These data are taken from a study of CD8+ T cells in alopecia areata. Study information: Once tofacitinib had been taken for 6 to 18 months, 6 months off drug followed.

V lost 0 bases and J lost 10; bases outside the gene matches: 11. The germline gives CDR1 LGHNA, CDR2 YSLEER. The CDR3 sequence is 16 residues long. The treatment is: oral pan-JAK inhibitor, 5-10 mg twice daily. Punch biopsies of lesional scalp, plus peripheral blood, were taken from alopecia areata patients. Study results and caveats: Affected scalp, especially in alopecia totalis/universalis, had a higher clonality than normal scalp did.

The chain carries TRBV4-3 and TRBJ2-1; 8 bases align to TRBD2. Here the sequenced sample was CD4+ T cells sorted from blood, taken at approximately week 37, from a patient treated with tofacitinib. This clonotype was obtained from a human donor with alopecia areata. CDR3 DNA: TGCGCCAGCAGCCAAGATTGGGCCAGCGGGAGTCAAGAGCAGTTCTTC. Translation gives CASSQDWASGSQEQFF.